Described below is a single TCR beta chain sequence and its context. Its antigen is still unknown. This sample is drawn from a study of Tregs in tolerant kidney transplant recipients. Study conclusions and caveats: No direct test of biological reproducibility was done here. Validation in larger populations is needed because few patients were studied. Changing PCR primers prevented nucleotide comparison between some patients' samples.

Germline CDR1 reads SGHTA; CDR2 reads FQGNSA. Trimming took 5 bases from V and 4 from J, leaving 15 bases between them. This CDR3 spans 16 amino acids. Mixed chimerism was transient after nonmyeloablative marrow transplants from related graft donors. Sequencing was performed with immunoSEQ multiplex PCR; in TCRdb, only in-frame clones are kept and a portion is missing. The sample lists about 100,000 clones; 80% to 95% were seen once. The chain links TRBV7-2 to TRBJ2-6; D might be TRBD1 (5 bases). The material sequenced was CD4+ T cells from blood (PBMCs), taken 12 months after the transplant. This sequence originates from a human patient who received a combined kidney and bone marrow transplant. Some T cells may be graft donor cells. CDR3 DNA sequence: TGTGCCAGCAGCAAGACCAGGGATTCCGGGGCCAACGTCCTGACTTTC. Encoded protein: CASSKTRDSGANVLTF.